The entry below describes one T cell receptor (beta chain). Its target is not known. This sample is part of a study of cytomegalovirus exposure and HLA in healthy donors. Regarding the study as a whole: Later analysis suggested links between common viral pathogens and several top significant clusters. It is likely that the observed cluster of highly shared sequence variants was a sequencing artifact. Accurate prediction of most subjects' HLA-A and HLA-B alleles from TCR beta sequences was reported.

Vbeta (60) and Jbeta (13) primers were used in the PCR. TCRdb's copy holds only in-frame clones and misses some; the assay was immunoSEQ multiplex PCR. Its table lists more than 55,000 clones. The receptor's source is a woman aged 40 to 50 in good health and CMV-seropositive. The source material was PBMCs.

Here the CDR3 reads CASSHLQGRIYEQYF. The CDR3, as DNA: TGTGCCAGCAGTCATTTACAGGGGAGGATCTACGAGCAGTACTTC. The chain joins TRBV27 to TRBJ2-7, with D tentatively TRBD1 (7 bases). This CDR3 comprises 15 residues. The V gene lost 5 bases and the J gene lost 3 bases, with 17 bases spanning the gap. CDR1 and CDR2 from the germline V gene are MNHEY and SMNVEV (reference sequence).